This TCR beta chain was retrieved from a study of cytomegalovirus exposure and HLA in healthy donors. Study-wide points: Researchers reportedly found TCR beta sequences accurately predicted most subjects' HLA-A and HLA-B alleles.

The PCR was carried out with 60 Vbeta primers and 13 Jbeta primers. The assay was immunoSEQ multiplex PCR, and TCRdb's table has in-frame clones only and misses some. This table has about 170,000 clones, roughly 70% appearing once. Trimming removed 2 bases from V and 5 bases from J; junction bases left unmatched: 7. Germline CDR1 reads SGHNT; CDR2 reads YYREEE (reference sequence). This CDR3 spans 15 amino acids. A word on this clone: Its specificity is unknown.

The receptor's source is a girl under 18 in good health and CMV-seronegative. The chain recombines TRBV5-4 with TRBJ2-5, with 9 bases that match TRBD1. The sequenced material came from PBMCs. CDR3 in amino acids: CASSLPGTGWETQYF. The CDR3 DNA reads as TGTGCCAGCAGCTTACCCGGGACAGGGTGGGAGACCCAGTACTTC.